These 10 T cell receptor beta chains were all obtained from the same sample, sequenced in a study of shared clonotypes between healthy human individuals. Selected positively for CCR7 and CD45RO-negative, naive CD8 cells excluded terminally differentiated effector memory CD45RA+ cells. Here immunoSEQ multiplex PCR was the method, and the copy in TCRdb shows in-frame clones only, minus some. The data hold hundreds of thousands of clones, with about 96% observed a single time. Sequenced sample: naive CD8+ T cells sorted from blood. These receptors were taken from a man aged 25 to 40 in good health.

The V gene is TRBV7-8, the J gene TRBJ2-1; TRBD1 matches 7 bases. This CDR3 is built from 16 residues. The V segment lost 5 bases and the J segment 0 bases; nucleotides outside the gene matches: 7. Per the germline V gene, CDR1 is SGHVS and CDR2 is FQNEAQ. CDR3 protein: CASSRIRTGSYNEQFF. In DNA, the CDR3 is TGTGCCAGCAGCCGAATTCGGACAGGCTCCTACAATGAGCAGTTCTTC.

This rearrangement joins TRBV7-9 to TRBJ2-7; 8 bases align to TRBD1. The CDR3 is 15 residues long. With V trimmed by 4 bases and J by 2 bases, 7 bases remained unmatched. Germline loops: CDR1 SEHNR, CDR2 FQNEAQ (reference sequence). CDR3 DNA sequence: TGTGCCAGCAGCTCCGGGACAGGAATCCCCTACGAGCAGTACTTC. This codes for CASSSGTGIPYEQYF.

The CDR3 nucleotides read TGTGCCAGCAGCCGCCCCCAGGCGCGGGAGGGCCTGTCAGATACGCAGTATTTT. It translates to CASSRPQAREGLSDTQYF. This chain joins TRBV7-9 and TRBJ2-3; 9 bases fit TRBD2. The CDR3 sequence is 18 residues long. Per the germline V gene, CDR1 is SEHNR and CDR2 is FQNEAQ (reference sequence). After removal of 5 bases from V and 4 bases from J, the junction contained 16 bases not matched to a gene.

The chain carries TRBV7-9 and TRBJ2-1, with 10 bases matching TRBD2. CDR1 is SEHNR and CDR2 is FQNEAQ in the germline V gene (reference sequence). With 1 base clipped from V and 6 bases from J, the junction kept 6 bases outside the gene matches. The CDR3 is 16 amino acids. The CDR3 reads CASSLVRGLAPNEQFF. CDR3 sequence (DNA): TGTGCCAGCAGCTTAGTAAGGGGACTAGCGCCCAATGAGCAGTTCTTC.

This CDR3 is CASEPNLGSLNTEAFF. In DNA form, the CDR3 reads TGTGCCAGCGAACCAAATCTCGGGTCCTTGAACACTGAAGCTTTCTTT. J is TRBJ1-1 and V is TRBV2; D is unclear. CDR1 and CDR2 (germline): SNHLY, FYNNEI. The CDR3 totals 16 residues. The V end was cut by 8 bases, the J end by 0 bases, with 19 bases between.

The CDR3 protein is CASSLTSGGPYNEQFF. CDR3 in DNA: TGTGCCAGCAGTCTCACTAGCGGGGGCCCCTACAATGAGCAGTTCTTC. The chain is built from TRBV27 and TRBJ2-1; 11 positions match TRBD2. CDR1 MNHEY and CDR2 SMNVEV come from the germline V gene (reference sequence). Trimming cost V 5 bases and J 2 bases; bases outside gene matches: 5. The CDR3 loop spans 16 amino acids.

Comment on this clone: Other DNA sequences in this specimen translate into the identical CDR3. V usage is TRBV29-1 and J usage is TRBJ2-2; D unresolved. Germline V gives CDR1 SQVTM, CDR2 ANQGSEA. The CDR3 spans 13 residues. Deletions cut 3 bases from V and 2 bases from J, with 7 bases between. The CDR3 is CSVELQNTGELFF. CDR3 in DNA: TGCAGCGTTGAGTTACAAAACACCGGGGAGCTGTTTTTT.

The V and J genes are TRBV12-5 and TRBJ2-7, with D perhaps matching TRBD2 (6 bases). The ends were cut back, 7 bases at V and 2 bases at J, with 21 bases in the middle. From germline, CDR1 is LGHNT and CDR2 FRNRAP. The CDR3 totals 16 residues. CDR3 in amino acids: CASVSPVSGHTYEQYF. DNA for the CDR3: TGTGCTAGTGTTTCCCCCGTTAGCGGACATACCTACGAGCAGTACTTC.

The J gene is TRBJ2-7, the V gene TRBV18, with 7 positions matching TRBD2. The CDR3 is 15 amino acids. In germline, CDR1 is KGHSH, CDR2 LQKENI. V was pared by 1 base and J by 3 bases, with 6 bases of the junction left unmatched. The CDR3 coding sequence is TGTGCCAGCTCACCACGCGGTCAGCGGGGCTACGAGCAGTACTTC. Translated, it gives CASSPRGQRGYEQYF.

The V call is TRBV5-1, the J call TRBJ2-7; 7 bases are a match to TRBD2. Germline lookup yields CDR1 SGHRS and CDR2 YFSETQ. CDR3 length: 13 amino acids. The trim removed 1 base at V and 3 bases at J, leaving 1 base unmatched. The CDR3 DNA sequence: TGCGCCAGCAGCTTGCGGGGGGTCTACGAGCAGTACTTC. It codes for CASSLRGVYEQYF.